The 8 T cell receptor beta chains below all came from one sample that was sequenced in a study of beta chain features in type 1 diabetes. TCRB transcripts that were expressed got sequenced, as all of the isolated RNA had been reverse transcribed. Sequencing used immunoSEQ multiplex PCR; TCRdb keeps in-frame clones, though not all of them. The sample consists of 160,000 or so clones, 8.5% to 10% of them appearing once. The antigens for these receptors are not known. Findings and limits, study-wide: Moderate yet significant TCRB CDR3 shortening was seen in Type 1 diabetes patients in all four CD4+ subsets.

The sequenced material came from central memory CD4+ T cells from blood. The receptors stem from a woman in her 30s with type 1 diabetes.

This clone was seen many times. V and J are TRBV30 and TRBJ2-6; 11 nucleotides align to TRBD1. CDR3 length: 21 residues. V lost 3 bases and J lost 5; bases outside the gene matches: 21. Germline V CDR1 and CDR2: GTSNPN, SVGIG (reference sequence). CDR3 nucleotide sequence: TGTGCCTGGAGCGGAACTAAGGACAGGGGGCGCGAGCGAATCTGGGCCAACGTCCTGACTTTC. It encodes CAWSGTKDRGRERIWANVLTF.

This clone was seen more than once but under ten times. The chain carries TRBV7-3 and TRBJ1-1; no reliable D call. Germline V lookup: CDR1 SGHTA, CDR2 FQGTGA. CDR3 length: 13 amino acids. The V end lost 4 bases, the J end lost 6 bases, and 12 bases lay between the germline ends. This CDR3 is CASSSRRESEAFF. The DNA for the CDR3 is TGTGCCAGCAGCTCACGTCGGGAGTCTGAAGCTTTCTTT.

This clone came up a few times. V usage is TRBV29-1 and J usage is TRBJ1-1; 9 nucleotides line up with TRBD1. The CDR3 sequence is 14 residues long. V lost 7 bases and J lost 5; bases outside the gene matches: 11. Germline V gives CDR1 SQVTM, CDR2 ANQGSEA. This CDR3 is CSAPGQGRGTEAFF. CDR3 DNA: TGCAGCGCGCCCGGACAGGGGCGAGGAACTGAAGCTTTCTTT.

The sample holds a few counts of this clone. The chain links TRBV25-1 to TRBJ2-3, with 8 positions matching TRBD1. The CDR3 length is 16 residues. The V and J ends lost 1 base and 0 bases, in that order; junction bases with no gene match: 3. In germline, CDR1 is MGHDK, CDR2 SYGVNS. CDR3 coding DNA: TGTGCCAGCAGTGAATCCCAGGGGGCTAGCACAGATACGCAGTATTTT. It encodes CASSESQGASTDTQYF.

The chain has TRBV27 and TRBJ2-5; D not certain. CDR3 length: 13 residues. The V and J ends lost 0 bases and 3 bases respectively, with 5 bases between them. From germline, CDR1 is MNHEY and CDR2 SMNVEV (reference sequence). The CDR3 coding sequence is TGTGCCAGCAGTTTATCGCGAGAAGAGACCCAGTACTTC. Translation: CASSLSREETQYF.

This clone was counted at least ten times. This CDR3 reads CASSTGQIEQFF. For the CDR3, the DNA is TGCGCCAGCAGCACCGGACAGATTGAGCAGTTCTTC. The chain is built from TRBV4-1 and TRBJ2-1; tentative D call: TRBD1 (6 bases). The germline V gene has CDR1 MGHRA and CDR2 YSYEKL. V was shortened by 5 bases and J by 9 bases, with 11 bases between the two germline ends. The CDR3 runs to 12 residues.

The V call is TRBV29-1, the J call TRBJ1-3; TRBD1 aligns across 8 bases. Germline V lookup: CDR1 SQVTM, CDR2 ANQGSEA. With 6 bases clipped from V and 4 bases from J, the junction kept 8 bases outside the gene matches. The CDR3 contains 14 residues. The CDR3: CSVLQGAWGNTIYF. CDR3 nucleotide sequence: TGCAGCGTGCTGCAGGGGGCTTGGGGAAACACCATATATTTT.

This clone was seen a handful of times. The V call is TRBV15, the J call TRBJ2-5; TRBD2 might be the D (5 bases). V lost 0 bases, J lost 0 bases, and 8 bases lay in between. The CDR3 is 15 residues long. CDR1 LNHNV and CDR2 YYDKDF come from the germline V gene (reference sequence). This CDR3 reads CATSRDIGDQETQYF. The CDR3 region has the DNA TGTGCCACCAGCAGAGATATCGGGGACCAAGAGACCCAGTACTTC.